This record concerns one T cell receptor (beta chain) sequence. In the authors' workflow: The assay estimated nucleated cells by amplifying reference gene primers. Profiling relied on immunoSEQ multiplex PCR, and the TCRdb table lists in-frame clones only, not all of them. For V, J and clone size, that table is used; D and trimming come from the DNA. This table has 75,000 to 100,000 clones, 81% appearing once. This entry is derived from a study of blood T cell repertoires in COVID-19. Study overall: The samples span acute and convalescent COVID-19 from the United States, Italy and Spain. T cells, B-cell-depleted T cells, or PBMCs supplied cDNA or gDNA.

Germline CDR1 and CDR2: MNHEY and SMNVEV (reference sequence). V was pared by 6 bases and J by 0 bases, with 20 bases between. The CDR3 length is 18 residues. Sequenced sample: peripheral blood. This clonotype originated in a man between 60 and 75 years old with acute or convalescent COVID-19. This chain joins TRBV27 and TRBJ2-2; weak D call: TRBD2 (5 bases). The CDR3 nucleotides read TGTGCCAGCAGAGAGAGTTCAGCGGAACGTACGAACACCGGGGAGCTGTTTTTT. This translates into CASRESSAERTNTGELFF.